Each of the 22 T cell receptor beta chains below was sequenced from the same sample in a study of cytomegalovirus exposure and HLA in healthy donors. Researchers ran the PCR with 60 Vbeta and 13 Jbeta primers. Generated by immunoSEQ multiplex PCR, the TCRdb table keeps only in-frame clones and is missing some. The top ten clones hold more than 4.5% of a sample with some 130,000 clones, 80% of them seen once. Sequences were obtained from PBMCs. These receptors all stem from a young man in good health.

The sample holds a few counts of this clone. The CDR3 DNA follows: TGTGCCAGCGGGGGAGGGGTAAATGAGCAGTTCTTC. It translates to CASGGGVNEQFF. The J gene is TRBJ2-1, the V gene TRBV28; 7 bases match TRBD2. Germline V gene data show CDR1 as MDHEN and CDR2 as SYDVKM. Trimming cost V 8 bases and J 7 bases; bases outside gene matches: 5. CDR3 length: 12 residues. The full variable domain, rest sourced from reference TRBV28 and TRBJ2-1, is DVKVTQSSRYLVKRTGEKVFLECVQDMDHENMFWYRQDPGLGLRLIYFSYDVKMKEKGDIPEGYSVSREKKERFSLILESASTNQTSMYLCASGGGVNEQFFGPGTRLTVL.

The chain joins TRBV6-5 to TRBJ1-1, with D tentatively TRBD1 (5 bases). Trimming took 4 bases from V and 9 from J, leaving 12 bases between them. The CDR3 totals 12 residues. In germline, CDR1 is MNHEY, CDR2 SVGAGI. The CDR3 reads CASSLMGRQAFF. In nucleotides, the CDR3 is TGTGCCAGCAGTTTAATGGGGCGCCAAGCTTTCTTT.

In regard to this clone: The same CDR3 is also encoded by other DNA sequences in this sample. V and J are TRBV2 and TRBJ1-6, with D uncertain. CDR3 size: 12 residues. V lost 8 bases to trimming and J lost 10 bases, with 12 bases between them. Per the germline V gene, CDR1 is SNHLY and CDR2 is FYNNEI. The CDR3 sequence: CASGGRESPLHF. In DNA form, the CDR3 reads TGTGCCAGCGGCGGTCGGGAATCACCCCTCCACTTT.

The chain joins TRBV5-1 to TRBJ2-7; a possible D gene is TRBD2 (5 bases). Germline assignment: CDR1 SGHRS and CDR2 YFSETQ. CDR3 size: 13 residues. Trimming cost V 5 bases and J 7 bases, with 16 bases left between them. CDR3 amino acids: CASSFRDPWEQYF. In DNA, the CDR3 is TGCGCCAGCAGTTTCCGGGATCCCTGGGAGCAGTACTTC.

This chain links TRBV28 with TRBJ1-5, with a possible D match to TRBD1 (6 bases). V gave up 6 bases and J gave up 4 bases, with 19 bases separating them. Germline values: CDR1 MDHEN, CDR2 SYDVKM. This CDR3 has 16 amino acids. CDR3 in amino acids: CASSTPPGQLNQPQHF. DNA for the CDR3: TGTGCCAGCAGCACCCCTCCAGGACAGCTTAATCAGCCCCAGCATTTT.

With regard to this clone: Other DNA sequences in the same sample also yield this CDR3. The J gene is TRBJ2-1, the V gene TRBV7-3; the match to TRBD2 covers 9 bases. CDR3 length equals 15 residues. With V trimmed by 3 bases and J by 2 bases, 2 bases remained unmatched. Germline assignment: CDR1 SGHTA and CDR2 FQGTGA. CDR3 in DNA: TGTGCCAGCAGCTTGACTAGCGGTACCTACAATGAGCAGTTCTTC. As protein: CASSLTSGTYNEQFF.

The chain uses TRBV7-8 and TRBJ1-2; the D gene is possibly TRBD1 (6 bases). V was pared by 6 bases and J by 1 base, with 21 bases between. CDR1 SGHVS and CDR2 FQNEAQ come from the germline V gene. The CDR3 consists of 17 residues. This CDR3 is CASSDYRASGFNYGYTF. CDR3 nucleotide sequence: TGTGCCAGCAGTGATTACAGGGCCTCGGGTTTTAACTATGGCTACACCTTC.

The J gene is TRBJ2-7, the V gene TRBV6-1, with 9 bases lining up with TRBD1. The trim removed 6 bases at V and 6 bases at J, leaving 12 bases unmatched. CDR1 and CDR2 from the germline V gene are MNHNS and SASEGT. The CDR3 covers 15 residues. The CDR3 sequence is CASRGQGSLEVEQYF. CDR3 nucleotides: TGTGCCAGCAGAGGACAGGGGTCTTTAGAGGTCGAGCAGTACTTC.

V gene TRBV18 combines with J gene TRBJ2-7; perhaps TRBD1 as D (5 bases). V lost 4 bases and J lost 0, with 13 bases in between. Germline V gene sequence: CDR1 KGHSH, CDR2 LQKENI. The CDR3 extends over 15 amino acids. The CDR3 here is CASSQDRQSSYEQYF. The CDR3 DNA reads TGTGCCAGCTCACAAGACCGACAGAGCTCCTACGAGCAGTACTTC.

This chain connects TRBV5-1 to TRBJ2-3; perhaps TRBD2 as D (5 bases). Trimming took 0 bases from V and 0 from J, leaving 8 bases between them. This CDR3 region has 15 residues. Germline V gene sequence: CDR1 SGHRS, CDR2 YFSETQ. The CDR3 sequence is CASSLEPSSTDTQYF. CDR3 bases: TGCGCCAGCAGCTTGGAGCCTAGCAGCACAGATACGCAGTATTTT.

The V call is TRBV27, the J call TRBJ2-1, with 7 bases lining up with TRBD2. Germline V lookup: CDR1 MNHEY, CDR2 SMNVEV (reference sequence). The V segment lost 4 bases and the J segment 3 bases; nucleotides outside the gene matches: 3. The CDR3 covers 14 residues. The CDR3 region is CASSSREGYNEQFF. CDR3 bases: TGTGCCAGCAGTTCGAGGGAGGGCTACAATGAGCAGTTCTTC.

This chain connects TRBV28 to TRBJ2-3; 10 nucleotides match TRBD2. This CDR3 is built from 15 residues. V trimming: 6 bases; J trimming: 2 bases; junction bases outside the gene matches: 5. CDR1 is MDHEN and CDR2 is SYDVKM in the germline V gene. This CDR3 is CASRYSGRITDTQYF. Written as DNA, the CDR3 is TGTGCCAGCAGATATAGCGGGAGGATCACAGATACGCAGTATTTT.

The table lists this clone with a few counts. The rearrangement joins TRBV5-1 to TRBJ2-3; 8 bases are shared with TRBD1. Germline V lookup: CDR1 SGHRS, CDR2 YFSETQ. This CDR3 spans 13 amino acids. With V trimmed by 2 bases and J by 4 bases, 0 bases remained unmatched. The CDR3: CASSFRGPDTQYF. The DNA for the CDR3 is TGCGCCAGCAGCTTCAGGGGGCCAGATACGCAGTATTTT.

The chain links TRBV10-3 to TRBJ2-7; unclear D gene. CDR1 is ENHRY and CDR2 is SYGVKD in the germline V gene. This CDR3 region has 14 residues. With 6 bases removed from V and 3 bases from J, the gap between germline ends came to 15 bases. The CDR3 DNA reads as TGTGCCATCAGCGCCTCACTTGCCCGCTACGAGCAGTACTTC. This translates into CAISASLARYEQYF.

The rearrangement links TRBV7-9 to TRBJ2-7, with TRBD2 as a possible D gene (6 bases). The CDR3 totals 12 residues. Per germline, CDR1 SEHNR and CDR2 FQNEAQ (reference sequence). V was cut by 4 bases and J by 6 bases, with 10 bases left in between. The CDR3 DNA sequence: TGTGCCAGCAGCTCCCTGACTAGCGAGCAGTACTTC. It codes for CASSSLTSEQYF. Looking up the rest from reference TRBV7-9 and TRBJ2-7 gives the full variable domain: DTGVSQNPRHKITKRGQNVTFRCDPISEHNRLYWYRQTLGQGPEFLTYFQNEAQLEKSRLLSDRFSAERPKGSFSTLEIQRTEQGDSAMYLCASSSLTSEQYFGPGTRLTVT.

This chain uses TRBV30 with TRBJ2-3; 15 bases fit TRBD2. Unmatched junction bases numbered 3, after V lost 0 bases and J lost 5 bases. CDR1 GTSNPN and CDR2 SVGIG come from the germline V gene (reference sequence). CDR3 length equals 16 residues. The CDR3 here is CAWSVPGLAGGDTQYF. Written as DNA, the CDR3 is TGTGCCTGGAGTGTCCCGGGACTAGCGGGAGGAGATACGCAGTATTTT.

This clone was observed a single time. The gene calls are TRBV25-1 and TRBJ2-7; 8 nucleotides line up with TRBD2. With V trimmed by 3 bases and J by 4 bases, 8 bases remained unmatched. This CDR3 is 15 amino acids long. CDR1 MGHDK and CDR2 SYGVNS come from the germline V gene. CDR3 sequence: CASSEALAGSYEQYF. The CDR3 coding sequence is TGTGCCAGCAGTGAGGCCCTAGCGGGCTCATACGAGCAGTACTTC.

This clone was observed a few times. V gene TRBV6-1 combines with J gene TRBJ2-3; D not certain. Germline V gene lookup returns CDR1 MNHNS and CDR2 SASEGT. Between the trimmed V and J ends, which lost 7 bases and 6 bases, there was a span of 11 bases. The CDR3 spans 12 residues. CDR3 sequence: CASTPYGDTQYF. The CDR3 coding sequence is TGTGCCAGCACCCCTTACGGGGATACGCAGTATTTT.

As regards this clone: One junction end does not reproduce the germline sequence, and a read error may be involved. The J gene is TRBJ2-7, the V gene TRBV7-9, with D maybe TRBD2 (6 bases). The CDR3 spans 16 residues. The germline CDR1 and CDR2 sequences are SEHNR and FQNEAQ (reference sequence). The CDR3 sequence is CSSSLPVSGLTYEQYF. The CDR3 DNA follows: TGTTCCAGCAGCTTACCGGTTAGCGGATTAACCTACGAGCAGTACTTC. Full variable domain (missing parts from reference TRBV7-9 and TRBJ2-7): DTGVSQNPRHKITKRGQNVTFRCDPISEHNRLYWYRQTLGQGPEFLTYFQNEAQLEKSRLLSDRFSAERPKGSFSTLEIQRTEQGDSAMYLCSSSLPVSGLTYEQYFGPGTRLTVT.

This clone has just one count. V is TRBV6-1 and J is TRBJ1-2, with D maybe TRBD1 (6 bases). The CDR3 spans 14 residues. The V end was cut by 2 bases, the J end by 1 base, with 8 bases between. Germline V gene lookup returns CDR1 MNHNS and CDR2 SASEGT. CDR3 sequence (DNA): TGTGCCAGCAGTGAACCGGGACATAACTATGGCTACACCTTC. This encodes CASSEPGHNYGYTF.

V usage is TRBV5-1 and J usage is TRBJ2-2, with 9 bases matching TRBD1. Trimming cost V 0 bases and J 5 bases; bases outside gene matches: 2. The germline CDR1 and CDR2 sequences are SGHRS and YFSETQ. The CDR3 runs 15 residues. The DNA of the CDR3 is TGCGCCAGCAGCTTGGACAGGGGGCGGACCGGGGAGCTGTTTTTT. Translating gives CASSLDRGRTGELFF.

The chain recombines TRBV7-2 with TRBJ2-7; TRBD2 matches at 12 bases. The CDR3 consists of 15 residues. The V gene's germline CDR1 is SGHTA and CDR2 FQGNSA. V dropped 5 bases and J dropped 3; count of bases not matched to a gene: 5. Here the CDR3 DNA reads TGTGCCAGCAGCCAGAGGGGACTAGCGGGCTACGAGCAGTACTTC. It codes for CASSQRGLAGYEQYF.